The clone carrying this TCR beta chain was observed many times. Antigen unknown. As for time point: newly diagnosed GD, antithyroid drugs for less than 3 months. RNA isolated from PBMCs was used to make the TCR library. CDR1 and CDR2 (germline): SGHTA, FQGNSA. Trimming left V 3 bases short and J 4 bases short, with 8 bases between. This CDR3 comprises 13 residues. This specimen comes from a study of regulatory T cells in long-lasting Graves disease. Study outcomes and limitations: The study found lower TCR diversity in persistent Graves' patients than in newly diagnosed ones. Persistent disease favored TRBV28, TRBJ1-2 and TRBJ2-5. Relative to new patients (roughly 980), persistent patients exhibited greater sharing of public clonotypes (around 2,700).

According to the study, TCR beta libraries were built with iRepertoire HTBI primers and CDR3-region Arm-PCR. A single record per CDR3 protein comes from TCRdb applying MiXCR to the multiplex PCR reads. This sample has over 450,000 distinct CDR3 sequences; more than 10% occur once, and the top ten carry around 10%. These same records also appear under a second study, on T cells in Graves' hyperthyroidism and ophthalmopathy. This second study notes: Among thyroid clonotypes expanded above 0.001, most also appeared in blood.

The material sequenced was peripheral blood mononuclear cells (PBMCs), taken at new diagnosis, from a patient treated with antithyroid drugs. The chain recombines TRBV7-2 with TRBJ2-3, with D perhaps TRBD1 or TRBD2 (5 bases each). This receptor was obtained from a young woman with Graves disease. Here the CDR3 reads CASSFGASDTQYF. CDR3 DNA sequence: TGTGCCAGCAGCTTCGGGGCCTCAGATACGCAGTATTTT.